The subject of this entry is one T cell receptor beta chain. Which cohort a participant joined came from the clinical history participants gave. Profiling relied on immunoSEQ multiplex PCR, and the TCRdb table lists in-frame clones only, not all of them. The profile shows approximately 250,000 clones, around 93% of them singletons. The source of the sample is a study of blood T cell repertoires in COVID-19. Study details: The United States, Italy and Spain supplied acute and convalescent COVID-19 samples. Sample material is recorded as cDNA or gDNA derived from T cells, B-cell-depleted T cells, or PBMCs.

The CDR3 has 13 amino acids. Germline CDR1 and CDR2: MNHNS and SASEGT. The V end was cut by 3 bases, the J end by 1 base, with 7 bases between. This chain links TRBV6-1 with TRBJ2-7; D uncertain. Sequences were obtained from PBMCs or T cells enriched from blood (not recorded which). The clonotype was recovered from a man between 35 and 55 years old who had been exposed to COVID-19. CDR3 nucleotide sequence: TGTGCCAGCAGTGAGATCGAGTCCTACGAGCAGTACTTC. Translating gives CASSEIESYEQYF.